Presented here are 22 T cell receptor beta chains from one specimen sequenced in a study of T cell responses to AZD1222 COVID-19 vaccine. Libraries were prepared by immunoSEQ multiplex PCR; TCRdb keeps only in-frame clonotypes and omits some of them. The sample includes tens of thousands of clones, around 86% of them seen just once. This specimen consisted of peripheral blood, obtained on day 0 of AZD1222 vaccination. The origin of the receptors is an adult in good health.

The rearrangement uses TRBV28 and TRBJ1-5, with 9 bases lining up with TRBD1. Looked up from germline, CDR1 is MDHEN and CDR2 is SYDVKM. This CDR3 comprises 17 residues. After removal of 2 bases from V and 1 base from J, the junction contained 6 bases not matched to a gene. Written as DNA, the CDR3 is TGTGCCAGCAGTTTAATCGGGACAGGGAAAAGCAATCAGCCCCAGCATTTT. This encodes CASSLIGTGKSNQPQHF. The full variable domain, its missing parts supplied by reference TRBV28 and TRBJ1-5, is DVKVTQSSRYLVKRTGEKVFLECVQDMDHENMFWYRQDPGLGLRLIYFSYDVKMKEKGDIPEGYSVSREKKERFSLILESASTNQTSMYLCASSLIGTGKSNQPQHFGDGTRLSIL.

V usage is TRBV19 and J usage is TRBJ1-5; D gene uncertain. Looked up from germline, CDR1 is LNHDA and CDR2 is SQIVND (reference sequence). V lost 7 bases to trimming and J lost 2 bases, with 6 bases between them. This CDR3 has 12 amino acids. This CDR3 is CASKSGNQPQHF. CDR3 bases: TGTGCCAGTAAGTCCGGCAATCAGCCCCAGCATTTT.

A single count supports this clone. This rearrangement joins TRBV19 to TRBJ2-7, with D maybe TRBD1 (6 bases). CDR3 length: 16 amino acids. Germline CDR1 reads LNHDA; CDR2 reads SQIVND (reference sequence). The V end was cut by 5 bases, the J end by 3 bases, with 20 bases between. The CDR3 nucleotides are TGTGCCAGTAGTCCGCAGGGGTCCCTACGGGTCTACGAGCAGTACTTC. Protein sequence: CASSPQGSLRVYEQYF.

The rearrangement joins TRBV19 to TRBJ1-4; D is perhaps TRBD1 (5 bases). The CDR3 runs to 12 residues. Trimming took off 6 bases at V and 7 bases at J, with 9 bases between the two ends. Germline-derived CDR1 and CDR2 are LNHDA and SQIVND (reference sequence). CDR3 in DNA: TGTGCCAGTAGCAGGGTAGGTGAAAAACTGTTTTTT. This sequence encodes CASSRVGEKLFF.

This clone was seen once. CDR3 nucleotides: TGCGCCAGCAGCGGAACTAGCTCCTACGAGCAGTACTTC. It is translated as CASSGTSSYEQYF. The V gene is TRBV5-1, the J gene TRBJ2-7, with a tentative D call TRBD2 (5 bases). Looked up from germline, CDR1 is SGHRS and CDR2 is YFSETQ. V was shortened by 4 bases and J by 0 bases, with 8 bases between the two germline ends. This CDR3 has 13 residues. The full variable domain, with the rest looked up from reference TRBV5-1 and TRBJ2-7, is KAGVTQTPRYLIKTRGQQVTLSCSPISGHRSVSWYQQTPGQGLQFLFEYFSETQRNKGNFPGRFSGRQFSNSRSEMNVSTLELGDSALYLCASSGTSSYEQYFGPGTRLTVT.

The rearrangement uses TRBV25-1 and TRBJ1-5, with D unclear. The CDR3 sequence is 14 residues long. In germline, CDR1 is MGHDK, CDR2 SYGVNS. The V end was cut by 3 bases, the J end by 4 bases, with 10 bases between. The CDR3 nucleotides are TGTGCCAGCAGTGACCCAGGTCCGAATCAGCCCCAGCATTTT. As protein: CASSDPGPNQPQHF. Full variable domain (missing parts from reference TRBV25-1 and TRBJ1-5): EADIYQTPRYLVIGTGKKITLECSQTMGHDKMYWYQQDPGMELHLIHYSYGVNSTEKGDLSSESTVSRIRTEHFPLTLESARPSHTSQYLCASSDPGPNQPQHFGDGTRLSIL.

This clone has just a few counts. This chain joins TRBV9 and TRBJ1-4; D remains ambiguous. The V gene lost 0 bases and the J gene lost 8 bases, with 14 bases spanning the gap. Germline loops: CDR1 SGDLS, CDR2 YYNGEE. This CDR3 has 15 residues. CDR3 sequence reads: CASSVGTLLGEKLFF. Written as DNA, the CDR3 is TGTGCCAGCAGCGTAGGTACTTTGTTGGGGGAAAAACTGTTTTTT.

The rearrangement joins TRBV13 to TRBJ1-4; D unresolved. Trimming cost V 5 bases and J 7 bases, with 17 bases left between them. The CDR3 has 15 amino acids. Germline V CDR1 and CDR2: PRHDT, FYEKMQ (reference sequence). Here the CDR3 DNA reads TGTGCCAGCAGCGTCCGGGAAGGGTGGGGTGAAAAACTGTTTTTT. This codes for CASSVREGWGEKLFF.

The CDR3 bases are TGTGCCAGCAGCCGTCCCCTCCACGAGCAGTACTTC. Its protein product is CASSRPLHEQYF. V is TRBV11-2 and J is TRBJ2-7; D ambiguous. Germline V gene data show CDR1 as SGHAT and CDR2 as FQNNGV. Trimming took off 5 bases at V and 5 bases at J, with 10 bases between the two ends. The CDR3 runs 12 residues.

The J gene is TRBJ1-1, the V gene TRBV19; D remains ambiguous. CDR3 length equals 16 residues. Germline CDR1 LNHDA, CDR2 SQIVND (reference sequence). V was trimmed by 1 base and J by 0 bases, leaving 12 bases between them. CDR3 region: CASSIGQRIMNTEAFF. Here the CDR3 DNA reads TGTGCCAGTAGTATAGGTCAGAGGATCATGAACACTGAAGCTTTCTTT.

This clone was detected only once. The chain combines TRBV6-5 with TRBJ1-1; no clear D gene. CDR3 size: 14 residues. V lost 0 bases and J 7 bases, leaving 12 bases between the germline ends. CDR1 and CDR2 from the germline V gene are MNHEY and SVGAGI. The chain's CDR3 is CASSYSQRNFEAFF. CDR3 sequence (DNA): TGTGCCAGCAGTTACTCCCAGAGAAACTTTGAAGCTTTCTTT.

V is TRBV5-4 and J is TRBJ2-7, with no clear D. The CDR3 contains 11 residues. V was clipped by 0 bases and J by 4 bases, with 2 bases between them. The germline V gene encodes CDR1 SGHNT and CDR2 YYREEE (reference sequence). Written as DNA, the CDR3 is TGTGCCAGCAGCTTGGGATACGAGCAGTACTTC. Translation: CASSLGYEQYF.

A word on this clone: The same CDR3 is also encoded by other DNA sequences in this sample. The chain recombines TRBV25-1 with TRBJ1-4; TRBD1 might be the D (5 bases). Trimming pared 3 bases from V and 0 bases from J, leaving 5 bases between. CDR1 is MGHDK, CDR2 SYGVNS, per germline. The CDR3 is made up of 14 amino acids. The CDR3 region is CASSEGATNEKLFF. CDR3 sequence (DNA): TGTGCCAGCAGTGAGGGGGCAACTAATGAAAAACTGTTTTTT.

The rearrangement joins TRBV27 to TRBJ1-1, with D tentatively TRBD1 (5 bases). Between the trimmed V and J ends, which lost 6 bases and 7 bases, there was a span of 21 bases. CDR1 and CDR2 (germline): MNHEY, SMNVEV (reference sequence). This CDR3 spans 15 amino acids. This CDR3 reads CASSLRVQGIDEAFF. CDR3 DNA: TGTGCCAGCAGCCTCCGGGTCCAGGGAATTGATGAAGCTTTCTTT.

The chain couples TRBV6-1 to TRBJ1-4; no reliable D call. The CDR3 contains 15 residues. Germline V gene data show CDR1 as MNHNS and CDR2 as SASEGT. V dropped 0 bases and J dropped 0 bases, with 5 bases sitting between them. In DNA form, the CDR3 reads TGTGCCAGCAGTGAAGCGCGATCAACTAATGAAAAACTGTTTTTT. It specifies CASSEARSTNEKLFF.

The chain is built from TRBV2 and TRBJ1-1; no reliable D call. The CDR3 sequence is 14 residues long. With 1 base removed from V and 0 bases from J, the gap between germline ends came to 6 bases. CDR1 and CDR2 from the germline V gene are SNHLY and FYNNEI. CDR3 nucleotide sequence: TGTGCCAGCAGTGAAGGGCAGATGAACACTGAAGCTTTCTTT. This sequence encodes CASSEGQMNTEAFF.

This chain joins TRBV20-1 and TRBJ1-4; no definite D call. This CDR3 has 11 residues. In germline, CDR1 is DFQATT, CDR2 SNEGSKA (reference sequence). Trimming pared 3 bases from V and 8 bases from J, leaving 7 bases between. The CDR3 DNA reads TGCAGTGCTAGGACCGGAGAAAAACTGTTTTTT. This gives the protein CSARTGEKLFF.

This chain links TRBV5-1 with TRBJ1-2; D unclear. Deletions cut 0 bases from V and 7 bases from J, with 22 bases between. The CDR3 totals 17 residues. The germline V gene encodes CDR1 SGHRS and CDR2 YFSETQ. The CDR3 nucleotides read TGCGCCAGCAGCTTGGCTATAAATCGAGTGGGTTCTGGTGGCTACACCTTC. Its translation: CASSLAINRVGSGGYTF.

The chain employs TRBV30 and TRBJ2-2; D is perhaps TRBD1 (6 bases). CDR3 size: 13 residues. Germline-derived CDR1 and CDR2 are GTSNPN and SVGIG (reference sequence). Trimming left V 5 bases short and J 4 bases short, with 11 bases between. In nucleotides, the CDR3 is TGTGCCTGGCGTGGACAGTTCACCGGGGAGCTGTTTTTT. Translating gives CAWRGQFTGELFF.

The rearrangement joins TRBV21-1 to TRBJ1-3. TRBV21-1 constitutes a pseudogene. This CDR3 has 16 residues. The CDR3 loop is CASSKVASLRGNTIYF. DNA of the CDR3: TGTGCCAGCAGCAAAGTTGCTAGTCTGCGAGGAAACACCATATATTTT.

The V and J genes are TRBV5-1 and TRBJ1-1; 9 bases match TRBD1. V shed 5 bases and J 0 bases; nucleotides not matched to a gene: 5. Germline-derived CDR1 and CDR2 are SGHRS and YFSETQ. The CDR3 contains 15 residues. CDR3 sequence: CASSSGQGMNTEAFF. In DNA form, the CDR3 reads TGCGCCAGCAGTTCGGGACAGGGAATGAACACTGAAGCTTTCTTT.

V and J are TRBV14 and TRBJ1-1, with D unclear. The V end was cut by 2 bases, the J end by 1 base, with 5 bases between. There are 13 residues in the CDR3. The germline gives CDR1 SGHDN, CDR2 FVKESK. CDR3 coding DNA: TGTGCCAGCAGCCAATTGCGGAACACTGAAGCTTTCTTT. Its protein product is CASSQLRNTEAFF.